Listed below are T cell receptor beta chains from one sample, sequenced in a study of blood T cell repertoires in COVID-19. Assay: immunoSEQ multiplex PCR; the TCRdb copy retains only in-frame clones and omits some. Among roughly 200,000 clones listed, about 83% were seen once. Sequencing used peripheral blood. The source is an older person with COVID-19, enrolled during active disease. CDR3s include the opening cysteine and the closing phenylalanine or tryptophan. The D gene is left open where the match is weak. The size field is filled for only some rows; it gives once, few, many or a size class.

TRBJ2-2 . TRBV11-2 13 . CASSLDRTGELFF TGTGCCAGCAGCTTAGACAGGACCGGGGAGCTGTTTTTT
TRBJ2-1 . TRBV7-2 13 . CASSLGTPNEQFF TGTGCCAGCAGCTTGGGCACGCCCAATGAGCAGTTCTTC
TRBJ2-5 . TRBV5-1 14 TRBD2 CASSFSGGQETQYF TGCGCCAGCAGCTTTAGCGGGGGGCAAGAGACCCAGTACTTC
TRBJ1-2 few TRBV5-4 15 TRBD1 CASSLGLGTGDGYTF TGTGCCAGCAGCTTAGGCTTGGGGACAGGGGATGGCTACACCTTC
TRBJ1-1 . TRBV4-1 17 TRBD1 CASSQGGGRRRNTEAFF TGCGCCAGCAGCCAAGGAGGGGGCAGGCGACGGAACACTGAAGCTTTCTTT
TRBJ2-2 . TRBV5-1 17 TRBD2 CASSWILAGGPSGELFF TGCGCCAGCAGCTGGATCTTAGCGGGGGGCCCTAGTGGGGAGCTGTTTTTT
TRBJ1-1 . TRBV6-6 14 . CASSPLGSGTEAFF TGTGCCAGCAGTCCTCTGGGCTCTGGGACTGAAGCTTTCTTT
TRBJ2-1 . TRBV7-3 19 TRBD1 CASSQTAGTGGNLYNEQFF TGTGCCAGCAGCCAAACGGCCGGGACAGGGGGGAATCTCTACAATGAGCAGTTCTTC
TRBJ1-2 . TRBV28 15 . CASAAQRNINYGYTF TGTGCCAGCGCGGCTCAGCGTAACATTAACTATGGCTACACCTTC
TRBJ2-3 . TRBV5-1 20 TRBD2 CASSRMASASGYSSTDTQYF TGCGCCAGCAGCCGGATGGCGTCGGCTAGCGGGTATTCTAGCACAGATACGCAGTATTTT
TRBJ2-3 few TRBV28 16 TRBD1 CASRADRGITTDTQYF TGTGCCAGCAGAGCCGACAGGGGCATTACCACAGATACGCAGTATTTT
TRBJ2-1 . TRBV9 15 . CASSEDRSSYNEQFF TGTGCCAGCAGCGAAGACAGGAGCTCCTACAATGAGCAGTTCTTC
TRBJ2-7 few TRBV19 14 TRBD1 CASSMTGGIYEQYF TGTGCCAGTAGTATGACAGGGGGCATCTACGAGCAGTACTTC
TRBJ1-3 . TRBV11-2 14 TRBD1 CASSRLQGGNTIYF TGTGCCAGCAGCCGACTACAGGGGGGAAACACCATATATTTT
TRBJ1-5 . TRBV6-1 14 . CASSARPSNQPQHF TGTGCCAGCAGTGCTAGACCGAGCAATCAGCCCCAGCATTTT
TRBJ2-7 . TRBV5-1 15 TRBD2 CASSFSGRSPDEQYF TGCGCCAGCAGCTTTAGCGGGAGATCCCCCGACGAGCAGTACTTC
TRBJ1-6 . TRBV2 14 . CASSLGPYNSPLHF TGTGCCAGCAGTCTGGGCCCCTATAATTCACCCCTCCACTTT
TRBJ2-1 . TRBV18 14 . CASSPPDSYNEQFF TGTGCCAGCTCACCACCCGACAGCTACAATGAGCAGTTCTTC
TRBJ1-1 . TRBV7-9 13 TRBD1 CASSLKGATEAFF TGTGCCAGCAGCTTAAAGGGGGCCACTGAAGCTTTCTTT
TRBJ2-3 . TRBV5-8 15 . CASSLAGGAGDTQYF TGTGCCAGCAGCTTGGCAGGAGGGGCTGGGGATACGCAGTATTTT
TRBJ2-1 . TRBV10-3 14 . CAISDRDFGNEQFF TGTGCCATCAGTGATCGGGATTTCGGCAATGAGCAGTTCTTC
TRBJ1-5 . TRBV2 13 . CASSDSGNQPQHF TGTGCCAGCAGTGACTCAGGGAACCAGCCCCAGCATTTT
TRBJ2-7 . TRBV27 15 . CASSLSGTGFYEQYF TGTGCCAGCAGTTTATCGGGAACAGGGTTCTACGAGCAGTACTTC
TRBJ2-2 . TRBV5-8 16 . CASSSRTSLNTGELFF TGTGCCAGCAGCTCTAGGACATCCTTGAACACCGGGGAGCTGTTTTTT
TRBJ1-1 . TRBV7-2 13 . CASSRIRGTEAFF TGTGCCAGCAGCAGAATAAGGGGGACTGAAGCTTTCTTT
TRBJ1-1 . TRBV25-1 13 TRBD1 CASRRGTDPEAFF TGTGCCAGCAGGCGAGGGACAGACCCTGAAGCTTTCTTT
TRBJ1-6 . TRBV6-6 15 . CASSLGSSYNSPLHF TGTGCCAGCAGTTTAGGGAGCTCCTATAATTCACCCCTCCACTTT
TRBJ1-2 . TRBV12-3/TRBV12-4 12 . CASRSRQYGYTF TGTGCCAGCAGATCCAGACAGTATGGCTACACCTTC
TRBJ2-1 . TRBV7-9 15 . CASSLGPRGGNEQFF TGTGCCAGCAGCCTAGGGCCAAGGGGGGGCAATGAGCAGTTCTTC
TRBJ2-1 . TRBV5-1 15 TRBD2 CASSLELALYNEQFF TGCGCCAGCAGCTTGGAACTAGCGCTGTACAATGAGCAGTTCTTC
TRBJ2-1 few TRBV5-1 16 TRBD1 CASSLASGQGMSEQFF TGCGCCAGCAGCTTGGCCTCGGGACAGGGTATGAGTGAGCAGTTCTTC
TRBJ2-7 . TRBV28 15 TRBD1 CASSFRDRVSYEQYF TGTGCCAGCAGTTTTCGGGACAGGGTTTCCTACGAGCAGTACTTC
TRBJ2-3 . TRBV7-9 16 TRBD2 CASSLGGGRAGYTQYF TGTGCCAGCAGCTTAGGAGGCGGGAGGGCCGGGTATACGCAGTATTTT
TRBJ2-1 . TRBV19 11 . CASSRGTEQFF TGTGCCAGCAGCAGGGGCACTGAGCAGTTCTTC
TRBJ1-2 once TRBV9 16 . CASSIMPGQPADGYTF TGTGCCAGCAGCATTATGCCGGGACAACCGGCGGATGGCTACACCTTC
TRBJ2-5 . TRBV28 13 . CASSEEGRETQYF TGTGCCAGCAGCGAGGAGGGTAGGGAGACCCAGTACTTC
TRBJ2-7 . TRBV19 11 . CASSTGREQYF TGTGCCAGTAGTACAGGAAGGGAGCAGTACTTC
TRBJ1-3 once TRBV5-4 13 . CASRWAGGDTIYF TGTGCCAGCAGATGGGCGGGTGGGGACACCATATATTTT
TRBJ2-7 . TRBV11-2 15 TRBD1 CASSWGPGQVYEQYF TGTGCCAGCAGCTGGGGTCCGGGACAGGTATACGAGCAGTACTTC
TRBJ2-1 . TRBV9 17 . CASSVVGGRSSYNEQFF TGTGCCAGCAGCGTAGTAGGTGGGAGGAGTTCCTACAATGAGCAGTTCTTC
TRBJ2-1 . TRBV19 14 . CASSIGQGVHEQFF TGTGCCAGTAGTATAGGGCAAGGGGTCCATGAGCAGTTCTTC
TRBJ2-2 . TRBV7-3 16 TRBD2 CASSPQRAGRAGELFF TGTGCCAGCAGCCCCCAACGTGCAGGGAGGGCCGGGGAGCTGTTTTTT
TRBJ1-2 . TRBV5-1 15 TRBD1 CASSLVGDRDYGYTF TGCGCCAGCAGCTTGGTCGGGGACAGGGACTATGGCTACACCTTC
TRBJ2-5 . TRBV4-3 15 . CASSQGGQPQETQYF TGCGCCAGCAGCCAAGGAGGACAGCCGCAAGAGACCCAGTACTTC
TRBJ1-2 . TRBV27 12 TRBD1 CASSQGGAGYTF TGTGCCAGCAGCCAAGGGGGCGCCGGCTACACCTTC
TRBJ2-2 . TRBV30 15 TRBD2 CAWARGRALTGELFF TGTGCCTGGGCCCGCGGGAGGGCCTTGACCGGGGAGCTGTTTTTT
TRBJ1-5 . TRBV6-6 16 . CASSYGEGRSNQPQHF TGTGCCAGCAGTTACGGGGAGGGAAGGAGCAATCAGCCCCAGCATTTT